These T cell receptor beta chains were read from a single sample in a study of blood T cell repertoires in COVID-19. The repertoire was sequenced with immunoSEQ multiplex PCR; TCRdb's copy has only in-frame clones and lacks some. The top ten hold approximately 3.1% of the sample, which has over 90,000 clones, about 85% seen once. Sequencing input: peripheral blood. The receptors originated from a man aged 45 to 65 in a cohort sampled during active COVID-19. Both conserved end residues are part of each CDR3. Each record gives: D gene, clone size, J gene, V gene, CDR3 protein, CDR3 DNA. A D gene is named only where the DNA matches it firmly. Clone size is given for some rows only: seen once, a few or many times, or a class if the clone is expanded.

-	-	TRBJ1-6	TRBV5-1	CASSYGVDNSPLHF	TGCGCCAGCAGCTACGGAGTGGATAATTCACCCCTCCACTTT
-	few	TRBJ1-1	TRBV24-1	CATSDFQYTEAFF	TGTGCCACCAGTGATTTTCAGTACACTGAAGCTTTCTTT
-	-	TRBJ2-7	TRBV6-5	CASSPRGADSYEQYF	TGTGCCAGCAGTCCCCGGGGGGCCGATTCCTACGAGCAGTACTTC
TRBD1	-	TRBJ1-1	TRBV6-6	CASSFTGGRGNAEAFF	TGTGCCAGCAGTTTTACAGGGGGTCGGGGTAATGCTGAAGCTTTCTTT
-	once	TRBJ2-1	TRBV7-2	CASSFPEAGGSYNEQFF	TGTGCCAGCAGCTTTCCGGAGGCCGGGGGCTCCTACAATGAGCAGTTCTTC
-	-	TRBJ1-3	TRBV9	CASSGERQDLPGNTIYF	TGTGCCAGCAGCGGGGAGCGACAGGATCTCCCTGGAAACACCATATATTTT
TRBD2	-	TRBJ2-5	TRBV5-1	CASSLGYGGEETQYF	TGCGCCAGCAGCTTGGGCTACGGGGGGGAAGAGACCCAGTACTTC
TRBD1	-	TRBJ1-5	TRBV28	CASTTTGQGANQPQHF	TGTGCCAGCACCACGACGGGACAGGGGGCGAATCAGCCCCAGCATTTT
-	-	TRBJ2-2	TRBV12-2	CASRLVWRDRGPHGELFF	TGTGCAAGTCGCTTAGTTTGGAGGGACAGGGGGCCTCACGGGGAGCTGTTTTTT
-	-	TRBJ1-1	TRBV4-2	CASSQEMSIQNTEAFF	TGTGCCAGCAGCCAAGAAATGTCCATACAGAACACTGAAGCTTTCTTT
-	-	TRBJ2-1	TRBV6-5	CASSPTGGVVGEQFF	TGTGCCAGCAGCCCCACAGGTGGGGTAGTAGGTGAGCAGTTCTTC
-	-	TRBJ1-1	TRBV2	CASSESAGGYSEAFF	TGTGCCAGCAGTGAGTCGGCGGGGGGTTACAGTGAAGCTTTCTTT
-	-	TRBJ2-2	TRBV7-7	CASSLDRAAINTGELFF	TGTGCTAGCAGCTTAGACAGAGCTGCGATTAACACCGGGGAGCTGTTTTTT
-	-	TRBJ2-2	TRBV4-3	CASSQSIWTANTGELFF	TGCGCCAGCAGCCAGAGTATTTGGACAGCTAACACCGGGGAGCTGTTTTTT
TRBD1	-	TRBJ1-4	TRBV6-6	CASTRTGANEKLFF	TGTGCCAGCACCCGGACAGGAGCTAATGAAAAACTGTTTTTT
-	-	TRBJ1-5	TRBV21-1	CASSKVTGGNQPQHF	TGTGCCAGCAGCAAAGTAACAGGGGGGAATCAGCCCCAGCATTTT
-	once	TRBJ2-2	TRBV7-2	CASSPHGGLTTGELFF	TGTGCCAGCAGCCCGCACGGCGGTTTGACGACCGGGGAGCTGTTTTTT
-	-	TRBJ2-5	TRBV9	CASSVEASRETQYF	TGTGCCAGCAGCGTAGAAGCTTCGCGGGAGACCCAGTACTTC
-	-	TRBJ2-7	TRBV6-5	CACRWDWSSYEQYF	TGTGCCTGCCGTTGGGACTGGAGCTCCTACGAGCAGTACTTC
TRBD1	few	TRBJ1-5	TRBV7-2	CASSTQGRTNQPQHF	TGTGCCAGCAGCACACAGGGGCGGACCAATCAGCCCCAGCATTTT
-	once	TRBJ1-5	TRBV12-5	CASGFQQGRFRHF	TGTGCTAGTGGTTTCCAACAGGGCCGGTTTCGACATTTT
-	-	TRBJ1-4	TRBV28	CASTEGRRNEKLFF	TGTGCCAGCACCGAAGGCAGGCGTAATGAAAAACTGTTTTTT
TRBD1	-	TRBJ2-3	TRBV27	CASTGQATDTQYF	TGTGCCAGCACCGGACAGGCCACAGATACGCAGTATTTT
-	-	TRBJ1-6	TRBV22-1	CPGSALGQGIMGSPLHF	TGTCCTGGGAGCGCACTGGGACAGGGTATTATGGGGTCACCCCTCCACTTT
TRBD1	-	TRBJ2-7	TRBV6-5	CASRTTGGSYEQYF	TGTGCCAGCAGGACGACAGGGGGCTCCTACGAGCAGTACTTC
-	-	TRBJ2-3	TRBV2	CASSETGRGMSADTQYF	TGTGCCAGCAGCGAAACGGGGAGGGGGATGTCCGCAGATACGCAGTATTTT
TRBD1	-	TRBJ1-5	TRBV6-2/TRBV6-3	CASSLGQGFRQPQHF	TGTGCCAGCAGCCTAGGACAGGGCTTCAGGCAGCCCCAGCATTTT
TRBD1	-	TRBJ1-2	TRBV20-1	CSASLQGGYGYTF	TGCAGTGCTAGTCTCCAGGGGGGCTATGGCTACACCTTC
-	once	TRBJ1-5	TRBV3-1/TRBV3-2	CASSPPEPQHF	TGTGCCAGCAGCCCTCCTGAGCCCCAGCATTTT
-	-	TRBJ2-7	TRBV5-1	CASSPGAGLPYEQYF	TGCGCCAGCAGCCCCGGTGCGGGACTCCCCTACGAGCAGTACTTC